These 29 T cell receptor beta chains were sequenced from one sample in a study of blood T cell repertoires in COVID-19. The protocol was immunoSEQ multiplex PCR, while the TCRdb copy is restricted to in-frame clones and leaves out a portion. The sample has approximately 6,200 clones, just under 75% seen once. The sample was peripheral blood. The source of these receptors is a man between 60 and 70 years old with acute or convalescent COVID-19.

The chain has TRBV7-9 and TRBJ2-7; 7 bases line up with TRBD1. This CDR3 region has 13 residues. Germline loops: CDR1 SEHNR, CDR2 FQNEAQ (reference sequence). J was trimmed by 4 bases and V by 5 bases; bases with no gene match: 5. The CDR3 is CASSTGQTYEQYF. CDR3 bases: TGTGCCAGCAGCACGGGACAGACTTACGAGCAGTACTTC.

This clone was counted a single time. Here the CDR3 DNA reads TGTGCCAGCAGCGGGGGACTCCCCGCGCCCGGGGAGCTGTTTTTT. Protein sequence: CASSGGLPAPGELFF. The chain employs TRBV4-2 and TRBJ2-2; maybe TRBD2 (6 bases). Trimming removed 5 bases at V and 6 bases at J, with 16 bases between. Per germline, CDR1 LGHNA and CDR2 YNFKEQ. The CDR3 covers 15 residues.

The chain uses TRBV5-4 and TRBJ2-7, with 7 bases lining up with TRBD1. After removal of 2 bases from V and 2 bases from J, the junction contained 13 bases not matched to a gene. CDR3 size: 17 residues. The germline V gene encodes CDR1 SGHNT and CDR2 YYREEE (reference sequence). The DNA of the CDR3 is TGTGCCAGCAGCTTCGGGGTCCCGACAGGGTGGGCCTACGAGCAGTACTTC. This gives the protein CASSFGVPTGWAYEQYF.

The chain combines TRBV5-1 with TRBJ2-7; 7 positions match TRBD1. Germline trimming cut 3 bases from V and 2 bases from J; bases unmatched to any gene: 5. CDR1 and CDR2 (germline): SGHRS, YFSETQ. The CDR3 runs 14 residues. This CDR3 is CASSSGTAAYEQYF. DNA for the CDR3: TGCGCCAGCAGCTCTGGGACAGCAGCCTACGAGCAGTACTTC. The full variable domain, with the rest looked up from reference TRBV5-1 and TRBJ2-7, is KAGVTQTPRYLIKTRGQQVTLSCSPISGHRSVSWYQQTPGQGLQFLFEYFSETQRNKGNFPGRFSGRQFSNSRSEMNVSTLELGDSALYLCASSSGTAAYEQYFGPGTRLTVT.

The chain couples TRBV5-1 to TRBJ1-4, with 9 positions matching TRBD1. The CDR3 contains 18 residues. After removal of 1 base from V and 0 bases from J, the junction contained 7 bases not matched to a gene. Germline V gene lookup returns CDR1 SGHRS and CDR2 YFSETQ. CDR3 protein: CASSLYPGTGPTNEKLFF. The DNA of the CDR3 is TGCGCCAGCAGCTTGTATCCCGGGACAGGGCCAACTAATGAAAAACTGTTTTTT.

This clone is a singleton in its sample. The V call is TRBV7-2, the J call TRBJ2-1; 10 bases are shared with TRBD2. Germline lookup yields CDR1 SGHTA and CDR2 FQGNSA. The CDR3 length is 17 residues. V lost 0 bases and J lost 4; bases outside the gene matches: 6. The CDR3 here is CASSLATASGSYNEQFF. CDR3 nucleotides: TGTGCCAGCAGCTTAGCTACGGCTAGCGGGAGTTACAATGAGCAGTTCTTC.

The chain combines TRBV4-3 with TRBJ1-1; tentative D call: TRBD1 (6 bases). The germline V and J ends were trimmed by 0 bases and 1 base, with 15 bases remaining between them. This CDR3 has 17 amino acids. Per the germline V gene, CDR1 is LGHNA and CDR2 is YSLEER. CDR3 sequence: CASSQEASGVGNTEAFF. CDR3 nucleotides: TGCGCCAGCAGCCAAGAGGCGTCAGGGGTCGGGAACACTGAAGCTTTCTTT.

The chain combines TRBV6-2 or TRBV6-3 with TRBJ1-4; 9 bases line up with TRBD1. CDR1 is MNHEY and CDR2 is SVGEGT in the germline V gene. V lost 2 bases to trimming and J lost 3 bases; unmatched junction nucleotides: 4. The CDR3 contains 16 residues. The CDR3 nucleotides are TGTGCCAGCAGTTACGGACAGGGGCTCGCTAATGAAAAACTGTTTTTT. Its translation is CASSYGQGLANEKLFF.

The V gene is TRBV10-3, the J gene TRBJ2-3, with TRBD2 matching over 8 bases. Germline V lookup: CDR1 ENHRY, CDR2 SYGVKD. There are 15 residues in the CDR3. The V gene end was trimmed by 6 bases and the J gene end by 4 bases; junction bases not matched to a gene: 9. CDR3 amino acids: CAISSGLGVSDTQYF. CDR3 DNA sequence: TGTGCCATCAGCTCGGGACTAGGCGTCTCAGATACGCAGTATTTT.

The sample holds a few counts of this clone. The V gene is TRBV5-1, the J gene TRBJ1-1, with D maybe TRBD1 (5 bases). The CDR3 sequence is 16 residues long. V was shortened by 0 bases and J by 5 bases, with 17 bases between the two germline ends. Germline V lookup: CDR1 SGHRS, CDR2 YFSETQ. The CDR3 DNA reads TGCGCCAGCAGCTTGGCGGGAGGACGCCGGGGGACTGAAGCTTTCTTT. Translated: CASSLAGGRRGTEAFF.

The genes are TRBV6-4 and TRBJ2-1; 9 bases align to TRBD2. The CDR3 is 15 amino acids. Germline CDR1 MRHNA, CDR2 SNTAGT. V gave up 0 bases and J gave up 3 bases; unmatched junction bases: 0. As DNA, the CDR3 is TGTGCCAGCAGTGACTCACTAGCGGGCTACAATGAGCAGTTCTTC. This encodes CASSDSLAGYNEQFF.

V usage is TRBV5-1 and J usage is TRBJ1-1; D not certain. Deletions cut 4 bases from V and 4 bases from J, with 14 bases between. The germline V gene encodes CDR1 SGHRS and CDR2 YFSETQ. The CDR3 runs to 14 residues. The CDR3: CASSREVYSTEAFF. CDR3 bases: TGCGCCAGCAGCAGGGAGGTTTATTCCACTGAAGCTTTCTTT.

The genes are TRBV6-2 or TRBV6-3 and TRBJ1-1; 7 nucleotides agree with TRBD1. J gave up 5 bases and V 0 bases, and 15 bases lay outside the gene matches. From germline, CDR1 is MNHEY and CDR2 SVGEGT. The CDR3 totals 18 residues. CDR3 DNA sequence: TGTGCCAGCAGTTACTCGGCCGGGCTACAGGGGCGGTTGACTGAAGCTTTCTTT. It specifies CASSYSAGLQGRLTEAFF.

V is TRBV11-2 and J is TRBJ2-2; D is unclear. V lost 5 bases to trimming and J lost 0 bases, with 7 bases between them. Looked up from germline, CDR1 is SGHAT and CDR2 is FQNNGV. The CDR3 is 14 residues long. CDR3 in amino acids: CASSVPANTGELFF. The CDR3 bases are TGTGCCAGCAGCGTGCCAGCGAACACCGGGGAGCTGTTTTTT.

This clone was observed a single time. The V and J genes are TRBV10-3 and TRBJ1-1; 10 bases map to TRBD1. This CDR3 is 14 amino acids long. V lost 6 bases and J lost 4; bases outside the gene matches: 5. Looked up from germline, CDR1 is ENHRY and CDR2 is SYGVKD. The CDR3 sequence: CAIRQDRGGTEAFF. CDR3 DNA: TGTGCCATCAGACAGGACAGGGGGGGCACTGAAGCTTTCTTT.

The V call is TRBV18, the J call TRBJ2-3; 7 positions agree with TRBD2. From germline, CDR1 is KGHSH and CDR2 LQKENI. The CDR3 is made up of 13 amino acids. V was pared by 1 base and J by 5 bases, with 0 bases of the junction left unmatched. The CDR3 here is CASSPLAGDTQYF. The CDR3 DNA sequence: TGTGCCAGCTCACCACTAGCGGGAGATACGCAGTATTTT.

This rearrangement joins TRBV20-1 to TRBJ2-4, with 7 positions matching TRBD1. CDR1 DFQATT and CDR2 SNEGSKA come from the germline V gene (reference sequence). Trimming took 3 bases from V and 0 from J; bases not matched to a gene: 5. The CDR3 consists of 15 residues. The CDR3 loop is CSASRQGVAKNIQYF. The CDR3 DNA sequence: TGCAGTGCTAGTAGGCAGGGGGTAGCCAAAAACATTCAGTACTTC.

The chain joins TRBV11-2 to TRBJ1-1; possibly TRBD1 for D (5 bases). The V end was cut by 1 base, the J end by 10 bases, with 16 bases between. This CDR3 spans 14 amino acids. Per the germline V gene, CDR1 is SGHAT and CDR2 is FQNNGV. The CDR3 sequence is CASSLAGGTLGAFF. CDR3 nucleotide sequence: TGTGCCAGCAGCTTAGCAGGCGGGACGCTCGGAGCTTTCTTT.

This clone was counted a few times. CDR3 sequence (DNA): TGTGCCAGCAGTGAAAACAGGCTGAACACCGGGGAGCTGTTTTTT. Protein sequence: CASSENRLNTGELFF. The V call is TRBV2, the J call TRBJ2-2, with D perhaps TRBD1 (5 bases). This CDR3 contains 15 residues. Germline CDR1 and CDR2: SNHLY and FYNNEI. Trimming cost V 2 bases and J 1 base, with 8 bases left between them. The variable domain in full, with the rest retrieved from reference TRBV2 and TRBJ2-2, is EPEVTQTPSHQVTQMGQEVILRCVPISNHLYFYWYRQILGQKVEFLVSFYNNEISEKSEIFDDQFSVERPDGSNFTLKIRSTKLEDSAMYFCASSENRLNTGELFFGEGSRLTVL.

The chain is built from TRBV5-1 and TRBJ1-4; possible D gene TRBD1, 6 bases. The CDR3 spans 16 residues. Germline V gives CDR1 SGHRS, CDR2 YFSETQ. Trimming removed 4 bases from V and 7 bases from J, with 20 bases in between. The CDR3 coding sequence is TGCGCCAGCAGCAGAAAGACAGGCCCAGAAGGTGAAAAACTGTTTTTT. Translated: CASSRKTGPEGEKLFF.

The gene calls are TRBV18 and TRBJ1-6, with TRBD1 identical over 10 bases. CDR3 length: 15 amino acids. Trimming removed 4 bases from V and 9 bases from J; junction bases left unmatched: 6. CDR1 and CDR2 (germline): KGHSH, LQKENI. The CDR3 coding sequence is TGTGCCAGCTCACGTTCCGGGACAGGGGTTTCACCCCTCCACTTT. Amino acids: CASSRSGTGVSPLHF.

The chain couples TRBV7-9 to TRBJ2-7; TRBD2 agrees at 11 bases. This CDR3 region has 17 residues. Germline V CDR1 and CDR2: SEHNR, FQNEAQ (reference sequence). Losses at the gene ends were 6 bases for V and 1 base for J; bases not matched to a gene: 11. CDR3 nucleotide sequence: TGTGCCAGCAGGCCCCCCGGGCTAGCGGGAGGATCCTACGAGCAGTACTTC. This gives the protein CASRPPGLAGGSYEQYF.

A remark on this clone: Distinct nucleotide sequences in the sample also encode this CDR3. The chain has TRBV2 and TRBJ1-1; D ambiguous. The germline CDR1 and CDR2 sequences are SNHLY and FYNNEI. The CDR3 has 13 residues. Trimming pared 1 base from V and 1 base from J, leaving 4 bases between. CDR3 loop: CASSEEQNTEAFF. Here the CDR3 DNA reads TGTGCCAGCAGTGAAGAGCAGAACACTGAAGCTTTCTTT.

The genes are TRBV12-3 or TRBV12-4 and TRBJ2-7; D ambiguous. V was shortened by 6 bases and J by 6 bases, with 12 bases between the two germline ends. The CDR3 contains 12 residues. CDR3 DNA: TGTGCCAGCAGCCAATGGGCTGGCGAGCAGTACTTC. This gives the protein CASSQWAGEQYF.

This sequence joins TRBV7-9 and TRBJ1-1; D perhaps matches TRBD1 (6 bases). V was trimmed by 1 base and J by 5 bases, leaving 11 bases between them. Per the germline V gene, CDR1 is SEHNR and CDR2 is FQNEAQ (reference sequence). The CDR3 covers 14 residues. CDR3 sequence reads: CASSLEGGSTEAFF. The CDR3 bases are TGTGCCAGCAGCTTAGAAGGGGGATCGACTGAAGCTTTCTTT.

V is TRBV27 and J is TRBJ1-4; tentative D call: TRBD1 (5 bases). In germline, CDR1 is MNHEY, CDR2 SMNVEV (reference sequence). This CDR3 spans 18 amino acids. Trimming took off 6 bases at V and 3 bases at J, with 23 bases between the two ends. The CDR3: CASRAIRAGTGSNEKLFF. CDR3 coding DNA: TGTGCCAGCAGGGCTATTAGGGCGGGGACGGGATCTAATGAAAAACTGTTTTTT.

CDR3: CASRFDRGTEAFF. The CDR3 nucleotides are TGTGCCAGCAGATTTGACAGGGGTACTGAAGCTTTCTTT. The chain employs TRBV7-9 and TRBJ1-1; the match to TRBD1 covers 8 bases. CDR3 length: 13 amino acids. Germline V gene lookup returns CDR1 SEHNR and CDR2 FQNEAQ (reference sequence). Trimming cost V 6 bases and J 5 bases; bases outside gene matches: 5.

The CDR3, as DNA: TGCGCCAGCAGCATACAGACCGGGACTAGCGGGGGCGGTTGGGATACGCAGTATTTT. It translates to CASSIQTGTSGGGWDTQYF. The chain couples TRBV5-1 to TRBJ2-3; 14 bases are a match to TRBD2. Germline V gene data show CDR1 as SGHRS and CDR2 as YFSETQ. J was trimmed by 6 bases and V by 4 bases; bases with no gene match: 16. CDR3 length: 19 amino acids.

This clone has only one observation. The chain has TRBV19 and TRBJ2-1; TRBD2 aligns across 13 bases. From germline, CDR1 is LNHDA and CDR2 SQIVND (reference sequence). The CDR3 runs to 18 residues. V lost 5 bases to trimming and J lost 7 bases; unmatched junction nucleotides: 14. For the CDR3, the DNA is TGTGCCAGTAGTCGACTAGCGGGGGGTCTTCGAGGGGAGAATGAGCAGTTCTTC. Its translation is CASSRLAGGLRGENEQFF.